Below, 28 T cell receptor beta chains from the same sample are listed, as sequenced in a study of T cells in Graves' hyperthyroidism and ophthalmopathy. Regions amplified from RNA transcripts were the TCR beta CDR3 regions. RT-PCR in the first round (using the HTBI primer set) targeted the TCR CDR3. TCRdb called the multiplex PCR reads again in MiXCR, with one record for every CDR3 protein. The profile shows around 580,000 distinct CDR3 sequences, about 45% of them singletons. Sample: peripheral blood or thyroid tissue (not recorded which). The receptors stem from a young woman with Graves' hyperthyroidism.

The sample holds many counts of this clonotype. V and J are TRBV6-6 and TRBJ1-2; maybe TRBD1 (5 bases). V was trimmed by 2 bases and J by 7 bases, leaving 14 bases between them. This CDR3 has 14 amino acids. The V gene's germline CDR1 is MNHNY and CDR2 SVGAGI (reference sequence). The CDR3 protein is CASSYARGSAGYTF. The DNA for the CDR3 is TGTGCCAGCAGTTACGCGCGGGGCTCCGCTGGCTACACCTTC.

This clonotype was picked up a small number of times. V gene TRBV3-1 combines with J gene TRBJ2-7, with D maybe TRBD1 (6 bases). The CDR3 runs 12 residues. V was pared by 4 bases and J by 2 bases, with 6 bases between. The germline gives CDR1 LGHDT, CDR2 YNNKEL (reference sequence). CDR3 bases: TGTGCCAGCAGCCGACAGGCCTACGAGCAGTACTTC. Protein: CASSRQAYEQYF.

This clonotype was counted ten times or more. J is TRBJ2-7 and V is TRBV5-1; D might be TRBD1 (6 bases). The V end lost 2 bases, the J end lost 0 bases, and 12 bases lay between the germline ends. The CDR3 totals 15 residues. CDR1 and CDR2 from the germline V gene are SGHRS and YFSETQ. The CDR3 coding sequence is TGCGCCAGCAGCTTAAGACAGGCTAGCTCCTACGAGCAGTACTTC. It yields the protein CASSLRQASSYEQYF.

The chain uses TRBV7-9 and TRBJ1-2; tentatively, D is TRBD1 (5 bases). V gave up 1 base and J gave up 6 bases, with 27 bases separating them. CDR3 length: 19 amino acids. CDR1 SEHNR and CDR2 FQNEAQ come from the germline V gene (reference sequence). The CDR3 sequence: CASSLGAGSSGAKEDGYTF. CDR3 DNA: TGTGCCAGCAGCTTAGGAGCGGGGAGCTCTGGGGCCAAGGAGGATGGCTACACCTTC.

The V gene is TRBV20-1, the J gene TRBJ1-6; 7 bases match TRBD1. With 2 bases clipped from V and 5 bases from J, the junction kept 3 bases outside the gene matches. The V gene's germline CDR1 is DFQATT and CDR2 SNEGSKA (reference sequence). The CDR3 sequence is 14 residues long. The CDR3 DNA follows: TGCAGTGCTAGAAAGGGGACAGATAATTCACCCCTCCACTTT. Protein: CSARKGTDNSPLHF.

The V gene is TRBV6-1, the J gene TRBJ2-6; D might be TRBD1 (6 bases). The CDR3 runs to 14 residues. V gave up 8 bases and J gave up 0 bases, with 8 bases separating them. CDR1 is MNHNS, CDR2 SASEGT, per germline. The CDR3 region is CASEQGSGANVLTF. In nucleotides, the CDR3 is TGTGCCAGCGAACAGGGCTCTGGGGCCAACGTCCTGACTTTC.

Ten or more counts support this clonotype. CDR3 amino acids: CATSDFGTSGLTGELFF. In DNA form, the CDR3 reads TGTGCCACCAGTGATTTCGGGACTAGCGGTCTCACCGGGGAGCTGTTTTTT. The rearrangement links TRBV24-1 to TRBJ2-2; 11 bases are shared with TRBD2. J gave up 4 bases and V 1 base, and 4 bases lay outside the gene matches. The CDR3 contains 17 residues. Germline V gene lookup returns CDR1 KGHDR and CDR2 SFDVKD.

Many counts were recorded for this clonotype. This chain connects TRBV6-5 to TRBJ1-1; 8 bases line up with TRBD1. Germline values: CDR1 MNHEY, CDR2 SVGAGI. V shed 0 bases, J shed 9 bases, and the junction held 3 bases outside the gene matches. This CDR3 contains 13 residues. CDR3 residues: CASSYSQGGQAFF. CDR3 DNA: TGTGCCAGCAGTTACTCACAGGGGGGGCAAGCTTTCTTT.

The chain recombines TRBV15 with TRBJ2-2, with 10 bases fitting TRBD1. Germline trimming cut 3 bases from V and 3 bases from J; bases unmatched to any gene: 4. The CDR3 runs 16 residues. Per germline, CDR1 LNHNV and CDR2 YYDKDF (reference sequence). The DNA of the CDR3 is TGTGCCACCAGCAGTTACGGGACAGGGGACACCGGGGAGCTGTTTTTT. The encoded protein is CATSSYGTGDTGELFF.

CDR3 region: CSARSRDTEAFF. CDR3 coding DNA: TGCAGTGCTAGATCCCGGGACACTGAAGCTTTCTTT. The chain recombines TRBV20-1 with TRBJ1-1; D is unclear. CDR3 size: 12 residues. V lost 2 bases and J 3 bases, leaving 7 bases between the germline ends. The V gene's germline CDR1 is DFQATT and CDR2 SNEGSKA (reference sequence).

V is TRBV20-1 and J is TRBJ1-4; D uncertain. V was shortened by 3 bases and J by 5 bases, with 16 bases between the two germline ends. Per the germline V gene, CDR1 is DFQATT and CDR2 is SNEGSKA (reference sequence). The CDR3 extends over 15 amino acids. The CDR3 here is CSASGPWAGNEKLFF. DNA of the CDR3: TGCAGTGCTAGTGGGCCCTGGGCAGGAAATGAAAAACTGTTTTTT.

This chain joins TRBV29-1 and TRBJ2-5; D remains unclear. CDR1 and CDR2 from the germline V gene are SQVTM and ANQGSEA. The CDR3 loop spans 12 amino acids. Between the trimmed V and J ends, which lost 8 bases and 0 bases, there was a span of 10 bases. The chain's CDR3 is CSSATNQETQYF. CDR3 DNA sequence: TGCAGCAGCGCGACCAACCAAGAGACCCAGTACTTC.

At least ten counts were recorded for this clonotype. CDR3 DNA sequence: TGTGCCAGCAGCCTATCTCGGGGGACCCAGTACTTC. Amino acid sequence: CASSLSRGTQYF. The chain combines TRBV7-2 with TRBJ2-5; the D gene is possibly TRBD2 (5 bases). Germline values: CDR1 SGHTA, CDR2 FQGNSA. The CDR3 is 12 amino acids. V shed 5 bases and J shed 7 bases, with 11 bases lying between them.

The sample holds many counts of this clonotype. This chain connects TRBV20-1 to TRBJ2-7; D unclear. The CDR3 has 10 residues. The germline CDR1 and CDR2 sequences are DFQATT and SNEGSKA (reference sequence). With 8 bases removed from V and 4 bases from J, the gap between germline ends came to 9 bases. CDR3 in DNA: TGCAGTTCTCTCGGGTACGAGCAGTACTTC. Encoded protein: CSSLGYEQYF.

The CDR3 sequence: CARQGAANEKLFF. For the CDR3, the DNA is TGTGCCAGACAGGGGGCGGCTAATGAAAAACTGTTTTTT. The V and J genes are TRBV7-9 and TRBJ1-4, with 9 bases fitting TRBD1. The CDR3 covers 13 residues. Germline assignment: CDR1 SEHNR and CDR2 FQNEAQ (reference sequence). Trimming removed 9 bases from V and 3 bases from J; junction bases left unmatched: 2.

The chain employs TRBV12-3 or TRBV12-4 and TRBJ1-1; D might be TRBD1 (5 bases). Trimming left V 7 bases short and J 0 bases short, with 12 bases between. This CDR3 has 14 residues. The CDR3 protein is CASKVRGLNTEAFF. CDR3 DNA: TGTGCCAGCAAGGTACGGGGCCTGAACACTGAAGCTTTCTTT.

This clonotype was seen many times. This sequence joins TRBV7-3 and TRBJ1-2, with a possible D match to TRBD1 (5 bases). CDR1 and CDR2 from the germline V gene are SGHTA and FQGTGA. The CDR3 spans 13 residues. Trimming left V 5 bases short and J 6 bases short, with 13 bases between. CDR3: CASSALRDDGYTF. CDR3 nucleotides: TGTGCCAGCAGCGCCCTCCGGGACGATGGCTACACCTTC.

This chain connects TRBV29-1 to TRBJ1-1; D not certain. This CDR3 spans 13 amino acids. Germline CDR1 is SQVTM and CDR2 is ANQGSEA. V dropped 3 bases and J dropped 1 base, with 9 bases sitting between them. CDR3: CSVEWTTNTEAFF. DNA for the CDR3: TGCAGCGTTGAGTGGACGACGAACACTGAAGCTTTCTTT.

V usage is TRBV20-1 and J usage is TRBJ2-3; either TRBD1 or TRBD2 may fit D (5 bases each). The CDR3 loop spans 13 amino acids. Germline-derived CDR1 and CDR2 are DFQATT and SNEGSKA (reference sequence). V shed 0 bases and J shed 14 bases, with 18 bases lying between them. The CDR3 loop reads CSARDGTADVWYF. The CDR3 bases are TGCAGTGCTAGAGATGGGACGGCGGATGTGTGGTATTTT.

The chain links TRBV2 to TRBJ2-7; D might be TRBD1 or TRBD2, each matching 5 bases. Germline V gives CDR1 SNHLY, CDR2 FYNNEI. V lost 0 bases and J lost 5, with 11 bases in between. The CDR3 sequence is 14 residues long. This CDR3 reads CASSEASRGNEQYF. The CDR3 nucleotides read TGTGCCAGCAGTGAAGCCTCGAGGGGCAACGAGCAGTACTTC.

Points on this clonotype: The junction does not match germline at one end; this may be a read error. V usage is TRBV5-6 and J usage is TRBJ2-2; TRBD2 agrees at 8 bases. CDR1 and CDR2 (germline): SGHDT, YYEEEE. The length of the CDR3 is 14 residues. The CDR3 coding sequence is TGTGCCAGCAGCAAACCCCCCGGCGCGGGGGGGCTGTTTTTT. Protein sequence: CASSKPPGAGGLFF.

This clonotype has only a few counts. Lacking the conserved final phenylalanine or tryptophan, this CDR3 likely reflects a read error. No DNA is shown, since the ends of the CDR3 on it are uncertain; the CDR3 is the one TCRdb lists. The chain employs TRBV2 and TRBJ2-5. The germline V gene has CDR1 SNHLY and CDR2 FYNNEI. The CDR3 sequence runs 8 residues, both termini included. The CDR3 protein is CASRRGER.

In this sample, this clonotype turned up a few times. The V gene is TRBV27, the J gene TRBJ2-7; D call uncertain. Germline CDR1 MNHEY, CDR2 SMNVEV (reference sequence). V was trimmed by 5 bases and J by 2 bases, leaving 7 bases between them. This CDR3 is built from 12 residues. This chain's CDR3 is CASSHGPYEQYF. CDR3 DNA sequence: TGTGCCAGCAGTCACGGACCCTACGAGCAGTACTTC.

Of note for this clonotype: A much larger clone is a single base away; this may be a read error. This chain links TRBV27 with TRBJ1-6; 9 positions agree with TRBD1. CDR3 size: 15 residues. V shed 6 bases, J shed 7 bases, and the junction held 7 bases outside the gene matches. Germline V lookup: CDR1 MNHEY, CDR2 SMNVEV (reference sequence). The CDR3 region has the DNA TGTGCCAGCAGAAACAGGGGACAGGGAAATTCACCCCTCCACTTT. Translation: CASRNRGQGNSPLHF.

This clonotype appeared many times. The chain uses TRBV6-2 or TRBV6-3 and TRBJ1-1, with D tentatively TRBD1 (5 bases). The germline CDR1 and CDR2 sequences are MNHEY and SVGEGT. Between the trimmed V and J ends, which lost 2 bases and 2 bases, there was a span of 12 bases. The CDR3 sequence is 15 residues long. CDR3 residues: CASSYVSGRNTEAFF. DNA of the CDR3: TGTGCCAGCAGTTACGTTTCGGGACGAAACACTGAAGCTTTCTTT.

V gene TRBV19 combines with J gene TRBJ1-2; D is perhaps TRBD1 (5 bases). V gave up 5 bases and J gave up 11 bases, with 30 bases separating them. Germline values: CDR1 LNHDA, CDR2 SQIVND (reference sequence). CDR3 length: 17 residues. CDR3 amino acids: CASSDRATRGEGASYTF. The CDR3 region has the DNA TGTGCCAGTAGTGACCGGGCGACAAGGGGTGAAGGAGCAAGTTACACCTTC.

Remarks on this clonotype: Its ends do not fully match the called genes, so a read error is possible. In DNA form, the CDR3 reads TGCGCCAGCAGCCAAGATGTTGGAGAGACCCAGTACTTC. Amino acid sequence: CASSQDVGETQYF. This chain joins TRBV5-4 and TRBJ2-5; D unclear. CDR3 size: 13 residues. Germline V lookup: CDR1 SGHNT, CDR2 YYREEE (reference sequence).

This clonotype was seen many times. The chain links TRBV19 to TRBJ1-3; possibly TRBD1 for D (6 bases). The CDR3 contains 17 residues. Trimming cost V 4 bases and J 3 bases, with 19 bases left between them. Germline V gives CDR1 LNHDA, CDR2 SQIVND (reference sequence). The CDR3 loop is CASSTHRARGVGNTIYF. CDR3 sequence (DNA): TGTGCCAGTAGTACTCACCGTGCCAGGGGAGTTGGAAACACCATATATTTT.